At least ten counts were recorded for the clone carrying this TCR beta chain. The antigen is not known. The sample is drawn from a study of blood T cells in healthy people across ages. Study-wide results and limits: It was the long-lived donors that had more naive CD4+ cells and higher diversity than aged donors.

A second about 7 to 11 cycle PCR used barcoded and J-beta primers. Every sample gave at least 2.5 million paired-end reads containing CDR3. Via MiXCR, TCRdb re-called the 5' RACE reads, giving one row per CDR3 protein. The sample records hundreds of thousands of distinct CDR3 sequences, about a third being singletons. Specimen: blood. This TCR derives from a woman at least 80 years old in good health.

The CDR3 DNA follows: TGCAGTGCTAGAGATCAAAAGACTAGCCCCCGTGAGCAGTTCTTC. Protein: CSARDQKTSPREQFF. The chain is built from TRBV20-1 and TRBJ2-1; TRBD2 matches at 7 bases. The germline V gene has CDR1 DFQATT and CDR2 SNEGSKA (reference sequence). V lost 0 bases and J lost 9; bases outside the gene matches: 11. The CDR3 spans 15 residues.